This T cell receptor (beta chain) comes out of a study of neurological immune-mediated disorders. TCRdb reanalysed the 5' RACE reads using MiXCR and keeps one entry per CDR3 protein. The profile shows about 3,900 distinct CDR3 sequences, 30% to 35% of them singletons. This clonotype was picked up a small number of times. This TCR was recovered from a middle-aged man with HTLV-1-associated myelopathy (HAM/TSP). Sequencing input: CD8+ T cells from blood.

CDR3 nucleotides: TGCAGTGGTGGGGGGGTCACAGATACGCAGTATTTT. This encodes CSGGGVTDTQYF. The chain employs TRBV20-1 and TRBJ2-3, with 7 nucleotides matching TRBD2. The CDR3 has 12 residues. V trimming: 7 bases; J trimming: 2 bases; junction bases outside the gene matches: 3. CDR1 and CDR2 (germline): DFQATT, SNEGSKA (reference sequence).